The 15 T cell receptor beta chains in this list originate from one sample, sequenced in a study of T cell changes during pregnancy in multiple sclerosis. Clones were sequenced by immunoSEQ multiplex PCR, and TCRdb holds only the in-frame ones, with some missing. The sample lists 25,000 to 35,000 clones; roughly 89% were seen once. This specimen consisted of CD4+ T cells from peripheral blood mononuclear cells, obtained in the third trimester of pregnancy. These receptors were collected from a female donor in good health, enrolled as a control in a pregnancy study.

The chain uses TRBV30 and TRBJ2-3, with 8 bases matching TRBD2. The CDR3 consists of 16 residues. From germline, CDR1 is GTSNPN and CDR2 SVGIG (reference sequence). Trimming took 2 bases from V and 0 from J; bases not matched to a gene: 7. CDR3 sequence reads: CAWSPLAGISTDTQYF. CDR3 DNA: TGTGCCTGGAGTCCTTTAGCGGGGATTAGCACAGATACGCAGTATTTT.

This chain uses TRBV5-5 with TRBJ2-1; 10 bases agree with TRBD2. V shed 4 bases, J shed 6 bases, and the junction held 7 bases outside the gene matches. Germline lookup yields CDR1 SGHKS and CDR2 YYEKEE (reference sequence). The CDR3 has 15 amino acids. CDR3 nucleotide sequence: TGTGCCAGCAGCCCCAGCGGGAGGGCCTTCAATGAGCAGTTCTTC. This gives the protein CASSPSGRAFNEQFF.

J is TRBJ2-3 and V is TRBV7-9, with 10 nucleotides matching TRBD2. Germline trimming cut 2 bases from V and 4 bases from J; bases unmatched to any gene: 6. CDR3 length equals 16 residues. Per germline, CDR1 SEHNR and CDR2 FQNEAQ (reference sequence). This CDR3 reads CASSLSLAGAPDTQYF. CDR3 DNA: TGTGCCAGCAGCTTATCCCTAGCGGGAGCGCCAGATACGCAGTATTTT.

The chain is built from TRBV5-4 and TRBJ2-2; D not resolved. Germline CDR1 and CDR2: SGHNT and YYREEE (reference sequence). The ends were cut back, 0 bases at V and 8 bases at J, with 8 bases in the middle. The CDR3 length is 13 residues. The CDR3 coding sequence is TGTGCCAGCAGCTTGGCCGTTATTGGGGAGCTGTTTTTT. Translation gives CASSLAVIGELFF.

The V call is TRBV5-1, the J call TRBJ2-5; tentative D call: TRBD2 (6 bases). The CDR3 spans 16 residues. Per germline, CDR1 SGHRS and CDR2 YFSETQ. The V end was cut by 0 bases, the J end by 4 bases, with 16 bases between. CDR3 protein: CASSLDPGGPTETQYF. CDR3 DNA sequence: TGCGCCAGCAGCTTGGACCCCGGGGGACCCACAGAGACCCAGTACTTC.

This clone was counted a single time. V and J are TRBV6-5 and TRBJ1-2; D call uncertain. V lost 0 bases and J 0 bases, leaving 8 bases between the germline ends. The CDR3 is made up of 15 amino acids. CDR1 is MNHEY, CDR2 SVGAGI, per germline. The CDR3: CASSYSRSTNYGYTF. CDR3 bases: TGTGCCAGCAGTTACTCGCGTAGCACTAACTATGGCTACACCTTC.

The genes are TRBV7-2 and TRBJ1-2; no clear D. The CDR3 runs to 11 residues. The germline V gene encodes CDR1 SGHTA and CDR2 FQGNSA. V was shortened by 0 bases and J by 8 bases, with 4 bases between the two germline ends. Written as DNA, the CDR3 is TGTGCCAGCAGCTTAGCTTCGGGCTACACCTTC. Protein product: CASSLASGYTF.

The chain is built from TRBV10-3 and TRBJ2-5; 7 nucleotides line up with TRBD1. Trimming cost V 4 bases and J 1 base; bases outside gene matches: 3. Germline CDR1 is ENHRY and CDR2 is SYGVKD. CDR3 size: 14 residues. This CDR3 is CAISGGQTQETQYF. CDR3 bases: TGTGCCATCAGTGGGGGACAGACCCAAGAGACCCAGTACTTC.

The rearrangement uses TRBV18 and TRBJ2-7; D not resolved. CDR3 length: 13 amino acids. V was pared by 2 bases and J by 7 bases, with 12 bases between. CDR1 is KGHSH and CDR2 is LQKENI in the germline V gene. The CDR3 is CASSPGVPVEQYF. The CDR3 nucleotides are TGTGCCAGCTCACCAGGTGTACCAGTTGAGCAGTACTTC.

This clone was recorded only once. This chain's CDR3 is CASSSPSDTEAFF. DNA for the CDR3: TGTGCCAGCAGCTCCCCCTCGGACACTGAAGCTTTCTTT. The rearrangement joins TRBV6-5 to TRBJ1-1; D remains ambiguous. Trimming removed 6 bases from V and 3 bases from J, with 11 bases in between. The CDR3 loop spans 13 amino acids. CDR1 is MNHEY, CDR2 SVGAGI, per germline.

The gene calls are TRBV7-2 and TRBJ2-7, with 8 bases lining up with TRBD1. The V gene end was trimmed by 5 bases and the J gene end by 0 bases; junction bases not matched to a gene: 6. Germline CDR1 reads SGHTA; CDR2 reads FQGNSA. The CDR3 extends over 15 amino acids. CDR3 coding DNA: TGTGCCAGCAGCATTACAGGGGGGAGCTCCTACGAGCAGTACTTC. Translating gives CASSITGGSSYEQYF. Variable domain in full (rest from reference TRBV7-2 and TRBJ2-7): GAGVSQSPSNKVTEKGKDVELRCDPISGHTALYWYRQSLGQGLEFLIYFQGNSAPDKSGLPSDRFSAERTGGSVSTLTIQRTQQEDSAVYLCASSITGGSSYEQYFGPGTRLTVT.

The chain joins TRBV13 to TRBJ2-3; 13 bases are shared with TRBD2. Germline V gene lookup returns CDR1 PRHDT and CDR2 FYEKMQ (reference sequence). The CDR3 has 20 amino acids. The V segment lost 5 bases and the J segment 5 bases; nucleotides outside the gene matches: 19. The CDR3 DNA reads TGTGCCAGCAGCCTAAACACTAGGACTAGCGGGGGACTGGAGCGAGATACGCAGTATTTT. Its translation is CASSLNTRTSGGLERDTQYF.

V and J are TRBV7-2 and TRBJ2-2; D is undetermined. Deletions cut 4 bases from V and 4 bases from J, with 10 bases between. Germline V gene lookup returns CDR1 SGHTA and CDR2 FQGNSA. This CDR3 is 14 amino acids long. CDR3 coding DNA: TGTGCCAGCAGCTACTCAGGTACCACCGGGGAGCTGTTTTTT. This encodes CASSYSGTTGELFF.

The chain links TRBV15 to TRBJ1-2, with D perhaps TRBD1 (5 bases). CDR3 length: 16 amino acids. CDR1 and CDR2 from the germline V gene are LNHNV and YYDKDF (reference sequence). V was pared by 0 bases and J by 2 bases, with 13 bases between. CDR3 residues: CATSRERGGLNYGYTF. The CDR3 DNA is TGTGCCACCAGCAGAGAGCGGGGGGGGTTAAACTATGGCTACACCTTC.

This clone was seen only once. The rearrangement links TRBV4-2 to TRBJ1-3; a weak D match, TRBD1 (5 bases). Germline V gene data show CDR1 as LGHNA and CDR2 as YNFKEQ. Trimming stripped 0 bases from V and 9 bases from J, with 24 bases between. The CDR3 covers 18 residues. CDR3 in amino acids: CASSQEVSTGQAWGTIYF. CDR3 sequence (DNA): TGTGCCAGCAGCCAAGAAGTTTCTACAGGCCAGGCCTGGGGCACCATATATTTT.